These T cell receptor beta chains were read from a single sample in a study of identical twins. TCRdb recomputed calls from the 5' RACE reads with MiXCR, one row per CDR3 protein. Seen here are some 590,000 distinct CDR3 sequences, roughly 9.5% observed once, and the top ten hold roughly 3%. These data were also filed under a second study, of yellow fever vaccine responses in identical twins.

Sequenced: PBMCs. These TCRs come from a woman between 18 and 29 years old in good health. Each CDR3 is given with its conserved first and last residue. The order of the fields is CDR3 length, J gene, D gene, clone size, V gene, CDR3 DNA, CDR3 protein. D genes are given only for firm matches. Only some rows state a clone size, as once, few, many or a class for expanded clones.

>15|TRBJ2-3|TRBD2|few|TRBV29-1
TGCAGCGTTGAATTTACTAGCGGGGGAACAGATACGCAGTATTTT
CSVEFTSGGTDTQYF
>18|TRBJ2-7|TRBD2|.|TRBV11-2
TGTGCCAGCAGCTTCCCGACTAGCGGGCAATTCCCCTCCTACGAGCAGTACTTC
CASSFPTSGQFPSYEQYF
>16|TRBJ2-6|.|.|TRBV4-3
TGCGCCAGCAGCCAAGATACCGTTCCTGGGGCCAACGTCCTGACTTTC
CASSQDTVPGANVLTF
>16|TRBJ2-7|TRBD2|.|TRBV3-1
TGTGCCAGCAGCCAAGACTCCCTCGGGAGGTTATACGAGCAGTACTTC
CASSQDSLGRLYEQYF
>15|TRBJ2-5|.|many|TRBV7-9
TGTGCCAGCAGCTTATTGTCAGGGGTGGGAGAGACCCAGTACTTC
CASSLLSGVGETQYF
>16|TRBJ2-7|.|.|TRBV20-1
TGCTGTGCTAGAGATCCGTGGGGCAGGGGAGGCTACGAGCAGTACTTC
CCARDPWGRGGYEQYF
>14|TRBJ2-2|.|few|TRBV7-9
TGTGCCAGCAGGTCTGGACGGGTCACCGGGGAGCTGTTTTTT
CASRSGRVTGELFF
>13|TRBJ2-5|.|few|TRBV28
TGTGCCAGCAGGAGCGGGTACCAAGAGACCCAGTACTTC
CASRSGYQETQYF
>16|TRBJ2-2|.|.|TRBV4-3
TGCGCCAGCAGCCAAGTTGCGACAGTGAACACCGGGGAGCTGTTTTTT
CASSQVATVNTGELFF
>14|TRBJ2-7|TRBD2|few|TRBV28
TGTGCCAGCGCGACTAGCGGGGGACCCTACGAGCAGTACTTC
CASATSGGPYEQYF
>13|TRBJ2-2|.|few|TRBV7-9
TGTGCCAGCAGCAGACAGGAGACCGGGGAGCTGTTTTTT
CASSRQETGELFF
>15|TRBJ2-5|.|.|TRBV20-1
TGCAGTGCTAGGGTTTCACGGTCAAAGGTGGAGACCCAGTACTTC
CSARVSRSKVETQYF
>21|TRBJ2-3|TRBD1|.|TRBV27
TGTGCCAGCAGTTCCCGACCGGGACAGGGGGTACCTGCTGGATTCACAGATACGCAGTATTTT
CASSSRPGQGVPAGFTDTQYF
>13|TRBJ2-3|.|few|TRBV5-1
TGCGCCAGCAGCTCCATTCTCACAGATACGCAGTATTTT
CASSSILTDTQYF
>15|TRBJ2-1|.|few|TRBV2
TGTGCCAGCAGTGTCAACGGGCAAGGGGCAAATGAGCAGTTCTTC
CASSVNGQGANEQFF
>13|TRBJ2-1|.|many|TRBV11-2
TGTGCCAGCAGCCGGGCCTCGGTACATGAGCAGTTCTTC
CASSRASVHEQFF
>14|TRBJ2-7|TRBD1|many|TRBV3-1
TGTGCCAGCAGCCAAGGGACAGGGGGCTACGAGCAGTACTTC
CASSQGTGGYEQYF
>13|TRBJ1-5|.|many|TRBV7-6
TGTGCCAGCAGCCGAACACTCAATCAGCCCCAGCATTTT
CASSRTLNQPQHF
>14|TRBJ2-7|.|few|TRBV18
TGTGCCAGCTCACCACAGGGGGTCCTTGGGGAGCAGTACTTC
CASSPQGVLGEQYF
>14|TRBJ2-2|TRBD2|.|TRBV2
TGTGCCAGCAGACTAGCGGCACTCACCGGGGAGCTGTTTTTT
CASRLAALTGELFF
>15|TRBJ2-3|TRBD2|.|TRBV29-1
TGCAGCGTTACGCTAGCGGTTCTCAGTTTAGATACGCAGTATTTT
CSVTLAVLSLDTQYF
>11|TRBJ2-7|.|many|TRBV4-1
TGCGCCAGCAGCAACTCGCGAGAGCAGTACTTC
CASSNSREQYF
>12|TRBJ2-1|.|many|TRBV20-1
TGCAGTGCTAGGCACTCCTACAATGAGCAGTTCTTC
CSARHSYNEQFF
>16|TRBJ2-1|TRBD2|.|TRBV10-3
TGTGCCATCAGTGCCCCACGGCGGGGGGCGAACAATGAGCAGTTCTTC
CAISAPRRGANNEQFF
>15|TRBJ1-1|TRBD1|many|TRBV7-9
TGTGCCAGCAGCCAACGGGACAGAGGGAACACTGAAGCTTTCTTT
CASSQRDRGNTEAFF
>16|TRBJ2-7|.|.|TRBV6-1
TGTGCCAGCAGGGGGGGCCAGGGGCTCCGCTCCTACGAGCAGTACTTC
CASRGGQGLRSYEQYF
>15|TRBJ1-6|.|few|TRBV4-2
TGTGCCAGCAGCCAAACGGGGGGGCGAGATTCACCCCTCCACTTT
CASSQTGGRDSPLHF
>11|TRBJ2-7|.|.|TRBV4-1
TGCGCCAGCAGCCCGTCGGGGGAGCAGTACTTC
CASSPSGEQYF
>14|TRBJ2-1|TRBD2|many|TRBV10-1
TGCGCCAGCAGTGAGGCCCCCGGGGGGGGTGAGCAGTTCTTC
CASSEAPGGGEQFF
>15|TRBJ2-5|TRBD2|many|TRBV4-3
TGCGCCAGCAGCTCAGGACTAGCGGGAGGAGAGACCCAGTACTTC
CASSSGLAGGETQYF
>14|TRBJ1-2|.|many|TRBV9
TGTGCCAGCAGCCCCGGGCCCTCTGACTATGGCTACACCTTC
CASSPGPSDYGYTF
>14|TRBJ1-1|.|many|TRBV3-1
TGTGCCAGCAGCCCGAGGAATAGACTATATGAAGCTTTCTTT
CASSPRNRLYEAFF
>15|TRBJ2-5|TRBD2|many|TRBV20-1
TGCAGTGCCACTGAGGTAGCGGGATTCCAAGAGACCCAGTACTTC
CSATEVAGFQETQYF
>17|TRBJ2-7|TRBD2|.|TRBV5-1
TGCGCCAGCAGCAAGGGGACTAGCGGGAATGGAGCGGGAGAGCAGTACTTC
CASSKGTSGNGAGEQYF
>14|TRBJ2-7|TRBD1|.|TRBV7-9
TGTGCCAGCAGCTCCCGGGACAGAAACTACGAGCAGTACTTC
CASSSRDRNYEQYF
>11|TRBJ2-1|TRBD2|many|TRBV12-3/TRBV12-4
TGTGCCAGCGCGGAGCGGGGCGAGCAGTTCTTC
CASAERGEQFF
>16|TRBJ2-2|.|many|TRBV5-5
TGTGCCAGCAGCCCACGGGGACTTCCTTTTAGTAGGGAGCTGTTTTTT
CASSPRGLPFSRELFF
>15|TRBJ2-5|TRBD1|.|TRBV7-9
TGTGCCAGCAGCTTAGGCCCCGAGGGGGCGGAGACCCAGTACTTC
CASSLGPEGAETQYF
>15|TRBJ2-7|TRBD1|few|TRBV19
TGTGCCAGTTCAGACCGGGACAGATCCTCCTACGAGCAGTACTTC
CASSDRDRSSYEQYF
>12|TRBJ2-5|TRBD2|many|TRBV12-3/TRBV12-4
TGTGCCAGCAACCCGGGGGGGGAGACCCAGTACTTC
CASNPGGETQYF
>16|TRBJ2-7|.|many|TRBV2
TGTGCCAGCAGGAACCCCCTACGGGGATCGTCCTACGAGCAGTACTTC
CASRNPLRGSSYEQYF
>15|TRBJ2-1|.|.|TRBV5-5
TGTGCCAGCAGCTTGGGGGAAACCGGTTACAATGAGCAGTTCTTC
CASSLGETGYNEQFF
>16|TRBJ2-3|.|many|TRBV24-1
TGTGCCACCAGTGACCCGACGACAGTGAACACAGATACGCAGTATTTT
CATSDPTTVNTDTQYF
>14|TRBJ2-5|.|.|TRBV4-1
TGCGCCAGCAGCCAAGAGTACGGGTTCGAGACCCAGTACTTC
CASSQEYGFETQYF
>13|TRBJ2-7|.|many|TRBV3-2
TGTGCCAGCAGCCTGGGACAGTACTACGAGCAGTACTTC
CASSLGQYYEQYF
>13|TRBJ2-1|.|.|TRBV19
TGTGCCAGTAGTATCTGGGGTTCTGTTTCGCAGTTCTTC
CASSIWGSVSQFF
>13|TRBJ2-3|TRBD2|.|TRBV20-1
TGCAGTGCTGCAGCGGGGGGCACAGATACGCAGTATTTT
CSAAAGGTDTQYF
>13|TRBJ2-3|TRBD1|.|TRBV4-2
TGTGCCAGCAGCCGTCCGTGGGACAGGGAGCAGTATTTT
CASSRPWDREQYF
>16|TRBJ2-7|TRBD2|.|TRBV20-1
TGCAGTGCTAGCCCACCCACCTTTTTAGCGGGAGGCCCTAAGTACTTC
CSASPPTFLAGGPKYF
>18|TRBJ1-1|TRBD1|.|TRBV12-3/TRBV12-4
TGTGCCAGCAGTGATACAGGGGGCGAAAGATTGAGGCGATCTGAAGCTTTCTTT
CASSDTGGERLRRSEAFF
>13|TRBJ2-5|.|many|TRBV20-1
TGCAGTGCTCCAAGGACAAGACAAGAGACCCAGTACTTC
CSAPRTRQETQYF
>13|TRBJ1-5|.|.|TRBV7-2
TGTGCCAGCAGCTTAGGGAAAGATCAGCCCCAGCATTTT
CASSLGKDQPQHF
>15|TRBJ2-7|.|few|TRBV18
TGTGCCAGCTCCCCAAGGGCGGGGAGCAACTACGAGCAGTACTTC
CASSPRAGSNYEQYF
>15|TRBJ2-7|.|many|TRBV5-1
TGCGCCAGCAGCCCAGACAGGCCGAGCTCCTACGAGCAGTACTTC
CASSPDRPSSYEQYF
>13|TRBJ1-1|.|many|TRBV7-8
TGTGCCAGCAGCAAAACAGCGAACACTGAAGCTTTCTTT
CASSKTANTEAFF